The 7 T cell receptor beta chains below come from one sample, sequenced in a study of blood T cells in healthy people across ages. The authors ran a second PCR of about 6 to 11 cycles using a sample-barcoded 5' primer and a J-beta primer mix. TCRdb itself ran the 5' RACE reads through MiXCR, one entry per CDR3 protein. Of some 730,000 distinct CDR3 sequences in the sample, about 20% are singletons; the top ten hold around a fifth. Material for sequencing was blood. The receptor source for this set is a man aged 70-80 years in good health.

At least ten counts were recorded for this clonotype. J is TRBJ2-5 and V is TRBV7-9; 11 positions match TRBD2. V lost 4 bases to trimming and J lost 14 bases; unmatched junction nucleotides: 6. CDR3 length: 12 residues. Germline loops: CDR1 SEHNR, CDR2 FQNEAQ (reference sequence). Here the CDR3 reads CASSSGLAGSYF. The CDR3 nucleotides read TGTGCCAGCAGCTCCGGACTAGCGGGTTCTTACTTC.

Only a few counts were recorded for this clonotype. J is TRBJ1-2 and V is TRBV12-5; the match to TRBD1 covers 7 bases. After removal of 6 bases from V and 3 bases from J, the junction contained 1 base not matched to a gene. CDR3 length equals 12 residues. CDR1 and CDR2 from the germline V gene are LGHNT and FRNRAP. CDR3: CASGQGDYGYTF. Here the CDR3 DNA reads TGTGCTAGTGGGCAGGGGGACTATGGCTACACCTTC.

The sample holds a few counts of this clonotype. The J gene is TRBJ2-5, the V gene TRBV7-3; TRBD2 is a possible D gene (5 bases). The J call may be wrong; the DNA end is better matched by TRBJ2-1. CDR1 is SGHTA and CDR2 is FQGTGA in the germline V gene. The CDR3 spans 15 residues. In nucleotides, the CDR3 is TGTGCCAGCAGCTTAAGCGGAGGTTCCCCCCTGGGGCAGTTCTTC. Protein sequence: CASSLSGGSPLGQFF.

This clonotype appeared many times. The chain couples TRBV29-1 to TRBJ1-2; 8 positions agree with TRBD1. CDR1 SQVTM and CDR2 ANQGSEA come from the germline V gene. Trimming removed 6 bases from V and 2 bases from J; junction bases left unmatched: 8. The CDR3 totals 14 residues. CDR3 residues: CSVLRTGLNYGYTF. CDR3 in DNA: TGCAGCGTCTTAAGGACAGGGCTCAACTATGGCTACACCTTC. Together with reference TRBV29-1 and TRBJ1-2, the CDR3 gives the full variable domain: SAVISQKPSRDICQRGTSLTIQCQVDSQVTMMFWYRQQPGQSLTLIATANQGSEATYESGFVIDKFPISRPNLTFSTLTVSNMSPEDSSIYLCSVLRTGLNYGYTFGSGTRLTVV.

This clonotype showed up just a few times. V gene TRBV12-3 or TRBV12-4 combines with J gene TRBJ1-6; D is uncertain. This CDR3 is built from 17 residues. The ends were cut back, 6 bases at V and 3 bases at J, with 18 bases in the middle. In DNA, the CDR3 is TGTGCCAGCAGCCAGGATGGAGGGTCCCTCTATAATTCACCCCTCCACTTT. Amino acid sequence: CASSQDGGSLYNSPLHF.

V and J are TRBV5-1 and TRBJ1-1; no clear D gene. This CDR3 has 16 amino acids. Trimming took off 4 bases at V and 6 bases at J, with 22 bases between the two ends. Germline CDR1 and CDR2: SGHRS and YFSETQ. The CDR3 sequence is CASSQSGEGRRAEAFF. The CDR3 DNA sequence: TGCGCCAGCAGCCAGAGTGGTGAAGGGCGGAGGGCTGAAGCTTTCTTT.

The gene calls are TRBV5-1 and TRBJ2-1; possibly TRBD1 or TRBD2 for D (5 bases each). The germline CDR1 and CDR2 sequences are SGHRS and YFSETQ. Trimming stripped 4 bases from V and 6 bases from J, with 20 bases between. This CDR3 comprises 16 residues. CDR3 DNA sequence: TGCGCCAGCAGCGTCGGTCGGGACCTCAACCTCAATGAGCAGTTCTTC. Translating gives CASSVGRDLNLNEQFF.